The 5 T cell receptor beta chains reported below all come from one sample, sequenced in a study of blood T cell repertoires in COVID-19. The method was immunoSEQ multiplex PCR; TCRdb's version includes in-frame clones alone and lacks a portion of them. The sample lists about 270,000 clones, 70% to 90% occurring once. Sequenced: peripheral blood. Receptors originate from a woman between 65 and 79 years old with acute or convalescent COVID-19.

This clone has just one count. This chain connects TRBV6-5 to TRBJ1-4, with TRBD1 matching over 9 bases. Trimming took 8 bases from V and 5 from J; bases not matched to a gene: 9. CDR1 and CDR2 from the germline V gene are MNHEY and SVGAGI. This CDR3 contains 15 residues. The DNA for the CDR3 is TGTGCCAGCCACGCTCCGGGACAGGGAAATGAAAAACTGTTTTTT. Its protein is CASHAPGQGNEKLFF.

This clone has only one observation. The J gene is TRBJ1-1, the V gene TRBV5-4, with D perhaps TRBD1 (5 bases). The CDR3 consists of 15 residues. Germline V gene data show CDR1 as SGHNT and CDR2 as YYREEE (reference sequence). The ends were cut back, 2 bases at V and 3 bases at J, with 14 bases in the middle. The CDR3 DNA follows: TGTGCCAGCAGCTTCCCAGGGATGTTGGACACTGAAGCTTTCTTT. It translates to CASSFPGMLDTEAFF.

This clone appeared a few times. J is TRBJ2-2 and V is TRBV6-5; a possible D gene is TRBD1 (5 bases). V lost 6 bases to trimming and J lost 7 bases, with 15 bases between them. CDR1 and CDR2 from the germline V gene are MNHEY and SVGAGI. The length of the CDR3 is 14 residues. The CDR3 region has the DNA TGTGCCAGCAGGATGGGGCGCGCGGACGGGGAGCTGTTTTTT. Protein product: CASRMGRADGELFF.

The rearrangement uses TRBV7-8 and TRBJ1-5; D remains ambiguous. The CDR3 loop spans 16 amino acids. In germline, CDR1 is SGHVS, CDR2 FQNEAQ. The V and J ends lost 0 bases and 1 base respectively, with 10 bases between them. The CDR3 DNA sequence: TGTGCCAGCAGCTTAGCGGCAGGAATGAGCAATCAGCCCCAGCATTTT. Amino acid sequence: CASSLAAGMSNQPQHF.

The chain's CDR3 is CASSLDPTGFYGYTF. The CDR3 coding sequence is TGTGCCAGCAGCTTAGACCCGACAGGCTTCTATGGCTACACCTTC. J is TRBJ1-2 and V is TRBV7-2; TRBD1 is a possible D gene (6 bases). Per germline, CDR1 SGHTA and CDR2 FQGNSA. Trimming pared 1 base from V and 4 bases from J, leaving 13 bases between. The CDR3 sequence is 15 residues long.